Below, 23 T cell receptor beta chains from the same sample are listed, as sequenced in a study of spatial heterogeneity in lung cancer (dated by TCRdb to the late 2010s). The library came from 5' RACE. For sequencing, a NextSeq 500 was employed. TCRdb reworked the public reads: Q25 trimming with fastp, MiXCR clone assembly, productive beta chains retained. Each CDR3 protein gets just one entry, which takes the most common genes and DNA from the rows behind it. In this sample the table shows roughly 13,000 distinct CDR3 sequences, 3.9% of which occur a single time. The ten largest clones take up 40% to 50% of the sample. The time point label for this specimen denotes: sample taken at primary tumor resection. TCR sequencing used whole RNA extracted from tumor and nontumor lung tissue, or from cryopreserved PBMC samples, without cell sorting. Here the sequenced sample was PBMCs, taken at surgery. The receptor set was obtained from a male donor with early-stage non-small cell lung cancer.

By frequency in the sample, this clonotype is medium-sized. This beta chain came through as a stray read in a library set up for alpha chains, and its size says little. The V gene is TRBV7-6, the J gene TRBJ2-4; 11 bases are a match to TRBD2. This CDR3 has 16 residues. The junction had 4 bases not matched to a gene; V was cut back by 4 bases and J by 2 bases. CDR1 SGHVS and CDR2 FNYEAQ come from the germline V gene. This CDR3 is CASSSRLAGTKNIQYF. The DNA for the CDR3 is TGTGCCAGCAGCTCTAGACTAGCGGGAACCAAAAACATTCAGTACTTC.

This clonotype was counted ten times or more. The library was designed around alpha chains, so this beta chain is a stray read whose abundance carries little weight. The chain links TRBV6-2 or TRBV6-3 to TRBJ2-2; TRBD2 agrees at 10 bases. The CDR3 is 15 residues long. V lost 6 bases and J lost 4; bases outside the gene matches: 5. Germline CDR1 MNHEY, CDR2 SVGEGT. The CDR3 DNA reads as TGTGCCAGCAGGCGAAGCGGGGGGGGCACCGGGGAGCTGTTTTTT. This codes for CASRRSGGGTGELFF.

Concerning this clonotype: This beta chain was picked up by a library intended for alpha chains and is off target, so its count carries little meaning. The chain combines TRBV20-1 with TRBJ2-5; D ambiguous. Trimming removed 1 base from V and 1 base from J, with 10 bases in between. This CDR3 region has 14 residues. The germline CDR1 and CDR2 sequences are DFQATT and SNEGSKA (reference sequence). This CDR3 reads CSARGLRSQETQYF. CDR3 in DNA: TGCAGTGCTAGAGGCCTAAGGAGCCAAGAGACCCAGTACTTC.

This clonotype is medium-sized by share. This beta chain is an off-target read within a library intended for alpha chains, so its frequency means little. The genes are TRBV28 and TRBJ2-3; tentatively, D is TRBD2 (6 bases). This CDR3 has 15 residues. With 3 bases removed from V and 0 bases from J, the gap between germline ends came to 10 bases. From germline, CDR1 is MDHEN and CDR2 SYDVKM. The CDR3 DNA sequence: TGTGCCAGCAGTTTTGGGGGGTTTAGCACAGATACGCAGTATTTT. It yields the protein CASSFGGFSTDTQYF. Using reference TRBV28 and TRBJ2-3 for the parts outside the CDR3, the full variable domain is DVKVTQSSRYLVKRTGEKVFLECVQDMDHENMFWYRQDPGLGLRLIYFSYDVKMKEKGDIPEGYSVSREKKERFSLILESASTNQTSMYLCASSFGGFSTDTQYFGPGTRLTVL.

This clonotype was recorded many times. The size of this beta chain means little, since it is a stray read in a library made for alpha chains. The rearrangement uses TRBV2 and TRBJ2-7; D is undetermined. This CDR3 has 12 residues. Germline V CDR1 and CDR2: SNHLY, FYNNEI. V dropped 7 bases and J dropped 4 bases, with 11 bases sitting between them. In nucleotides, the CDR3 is TGTGCCAGCAAACCCCCCGCGTACGAGCAGTACTTC. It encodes CASKPPAYEQYF.

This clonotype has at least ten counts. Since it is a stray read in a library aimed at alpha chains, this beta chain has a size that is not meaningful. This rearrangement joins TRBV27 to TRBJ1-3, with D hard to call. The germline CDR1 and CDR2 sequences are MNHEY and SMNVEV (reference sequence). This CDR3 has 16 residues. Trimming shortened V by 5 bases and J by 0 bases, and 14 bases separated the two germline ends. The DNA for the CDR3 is TGTGCCAGCAGTCCCATTGGGGTGAGCTCTGGAAACACCATATATTTT. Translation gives CASSPIGVSSGNTIYF.

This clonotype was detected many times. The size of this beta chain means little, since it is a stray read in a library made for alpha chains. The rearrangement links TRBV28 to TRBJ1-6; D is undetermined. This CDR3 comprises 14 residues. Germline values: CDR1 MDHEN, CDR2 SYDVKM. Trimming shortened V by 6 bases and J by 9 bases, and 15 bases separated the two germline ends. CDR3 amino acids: CASSPAGVGSPLHF. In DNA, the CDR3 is TGTGCCAGCAGCCCCGCCGGGGTGGGTTCACCCCTCCACTTT.

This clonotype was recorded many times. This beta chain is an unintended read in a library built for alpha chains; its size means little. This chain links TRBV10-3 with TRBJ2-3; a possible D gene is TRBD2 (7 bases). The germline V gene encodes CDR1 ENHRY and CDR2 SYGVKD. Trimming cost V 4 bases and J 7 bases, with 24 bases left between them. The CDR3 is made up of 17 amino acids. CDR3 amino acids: CAISASAGAAPSNTQYF. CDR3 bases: TGTGCCATCAGTGCCTCCGCGGGGGCCGCTCCTTCAAATACGCAGTATTTT.

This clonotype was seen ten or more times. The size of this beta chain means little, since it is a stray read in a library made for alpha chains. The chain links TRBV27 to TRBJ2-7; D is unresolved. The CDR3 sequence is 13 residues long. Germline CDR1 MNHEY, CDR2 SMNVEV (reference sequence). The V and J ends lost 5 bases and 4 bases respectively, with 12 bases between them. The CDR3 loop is CASSPTVGYEQYF. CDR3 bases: TGTGCCAGCAGTCCTACCGTGGGATACGAGCAGTACTTC.

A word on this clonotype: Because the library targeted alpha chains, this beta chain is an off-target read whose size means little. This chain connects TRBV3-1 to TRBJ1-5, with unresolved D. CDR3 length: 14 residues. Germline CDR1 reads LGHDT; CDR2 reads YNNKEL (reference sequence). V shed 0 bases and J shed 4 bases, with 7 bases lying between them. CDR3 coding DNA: TGTGCCAGCAGCCAAGATAGGCGGAATCAGCCCCAGCATTTT. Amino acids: CASSQDRRNQPQHF.

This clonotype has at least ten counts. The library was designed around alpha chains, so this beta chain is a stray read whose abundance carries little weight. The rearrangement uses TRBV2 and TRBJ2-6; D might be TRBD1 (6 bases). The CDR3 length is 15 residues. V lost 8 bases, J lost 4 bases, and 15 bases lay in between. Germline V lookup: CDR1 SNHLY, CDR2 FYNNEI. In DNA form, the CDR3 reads TGTGCCAGCCTTAGGGGGTCTACCGGGGCCAACGTCCTGACTTTC. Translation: CASLRGSTGANVLTF.

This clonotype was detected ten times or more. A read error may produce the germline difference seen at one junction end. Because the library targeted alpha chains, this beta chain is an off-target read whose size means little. CDR3 nucleotides: TGTGCCAGCAGCCAAGGCGATAAGATAGACTTC. Translation: CASSQGDKIDF. The chain uses TRBV3-1 and TRBJ2-7, with unresolved D. The CDR3 contains 11 residues. Germline CDR1 LGHDT, CDR2 YNNKEL (reference sequence).

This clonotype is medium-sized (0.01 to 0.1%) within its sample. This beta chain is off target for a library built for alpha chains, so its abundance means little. The CDR3 sequence: CASPGRENEQFF. Here the CDR3 DNA reads TGTGCCAGCCCGGGGCGGGAAAATGAGCAGTTCTTC. The chain carries TRBV2 and TRBJ2-1; D might be TRBD2 (6 bases). This CDR3 comprises 12 residues. Germline V gene data show CDR1 as SNHLY and CDR2 as FYNNEI. The ends were cut back, 8 bases at V and 7 bases at J, with 12 bases in the middle. The full variable domain, its missing parts supplied by reference TRBV2 and TRBJ2-1, is EPEVTQTPSHQVTQMGQEVILRCVPISNHLYFYWYRQILGQKVEFLVSFYNNEISEKSEIFDDQFSVERPDGSNFTLKIRSTKLEDSAMYFCASPGRENEQFFGPGTRLTVL.

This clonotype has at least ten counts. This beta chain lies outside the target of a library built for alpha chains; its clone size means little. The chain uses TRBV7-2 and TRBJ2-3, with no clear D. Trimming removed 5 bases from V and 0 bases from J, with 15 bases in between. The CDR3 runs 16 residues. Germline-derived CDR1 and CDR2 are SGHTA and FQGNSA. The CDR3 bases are TGTGCCAGCAGCCCCTCGTGGGCTTCTAGCACAGATACGCAGTATTTT. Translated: CASSPSWASSTDTQYF.

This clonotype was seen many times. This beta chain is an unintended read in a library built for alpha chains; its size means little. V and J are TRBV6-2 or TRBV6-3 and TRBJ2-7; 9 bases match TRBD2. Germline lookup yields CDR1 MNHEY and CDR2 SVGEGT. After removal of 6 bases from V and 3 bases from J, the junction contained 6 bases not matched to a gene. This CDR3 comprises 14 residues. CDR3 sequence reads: CASRPGLADYEQYF. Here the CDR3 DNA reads TGTGCCAGCAGGCCGGGACTAGCAGACTACGAGCAGTACTTC.

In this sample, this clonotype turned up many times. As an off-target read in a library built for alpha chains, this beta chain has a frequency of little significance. The CDR3, as DNA: TGTGCCAGCAGCCCCCCTGCCCCTTACGAGCAGTACTTC. Translating gives CASSPPAPYEQYF. This chain connects TRBV9 to TRBJ2-7; D is uncertain. CDR3 size: 13 residues. Germline V gene lookup returns CDR1 SGDLS and CDR2 YYNGEE. The ends were cut back, 4 bases at V and 4 bases at J, with 12 bases in the middle.

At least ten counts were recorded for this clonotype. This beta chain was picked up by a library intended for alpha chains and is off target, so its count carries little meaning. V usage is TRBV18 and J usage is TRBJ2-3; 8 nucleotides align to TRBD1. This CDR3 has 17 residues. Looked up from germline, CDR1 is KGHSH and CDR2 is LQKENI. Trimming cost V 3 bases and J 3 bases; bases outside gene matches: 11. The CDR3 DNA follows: TGTGCCAGCTCACCGGACGGACAGGGCGAAGGAACAGATACGCAGTATTTT. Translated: CASSPDGQGEGTDTQYF.

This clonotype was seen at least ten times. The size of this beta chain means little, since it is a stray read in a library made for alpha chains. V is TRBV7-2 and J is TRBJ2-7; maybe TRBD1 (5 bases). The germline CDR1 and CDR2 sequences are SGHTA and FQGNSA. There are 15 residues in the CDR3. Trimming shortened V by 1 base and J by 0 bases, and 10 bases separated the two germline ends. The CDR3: CASSLVQGFSYEQYF. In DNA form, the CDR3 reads TGTGCCAGCAGCTTAGTCCAGGGTTTCTCCTACGAGCAGTACTTC.

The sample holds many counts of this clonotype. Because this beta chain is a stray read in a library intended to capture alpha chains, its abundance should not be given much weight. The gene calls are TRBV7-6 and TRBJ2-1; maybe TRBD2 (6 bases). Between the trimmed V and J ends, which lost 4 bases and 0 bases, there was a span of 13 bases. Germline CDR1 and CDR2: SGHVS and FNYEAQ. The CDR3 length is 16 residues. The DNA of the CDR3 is TGTGCCAGCAGCTCTATGCGGGGAAGCTCCTACAATGAGCAGTTCTTC. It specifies CASSSMRGSSYNEQFF.

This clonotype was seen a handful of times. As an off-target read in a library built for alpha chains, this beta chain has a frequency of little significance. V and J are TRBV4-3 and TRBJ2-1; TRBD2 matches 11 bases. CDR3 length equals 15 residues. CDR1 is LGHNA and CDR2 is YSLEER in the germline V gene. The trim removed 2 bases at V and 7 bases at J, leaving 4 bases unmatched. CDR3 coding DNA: TGCGCCAGCAGCCAAATAGCGGGAGGGCCGAATGAGCAGTTCTTC. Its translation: CASSQIAGGPNEQFF.

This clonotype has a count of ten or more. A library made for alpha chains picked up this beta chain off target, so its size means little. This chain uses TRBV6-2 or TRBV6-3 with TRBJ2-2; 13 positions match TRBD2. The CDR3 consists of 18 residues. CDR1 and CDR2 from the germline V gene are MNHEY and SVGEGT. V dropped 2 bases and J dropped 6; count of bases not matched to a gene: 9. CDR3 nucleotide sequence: TGTGCCAGCAGTTACCCCGGACTAGCGGGAGAAATTGCCGGGGAGCTGTTTTTT. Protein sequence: CASSYPGLAGEIAGELFF.

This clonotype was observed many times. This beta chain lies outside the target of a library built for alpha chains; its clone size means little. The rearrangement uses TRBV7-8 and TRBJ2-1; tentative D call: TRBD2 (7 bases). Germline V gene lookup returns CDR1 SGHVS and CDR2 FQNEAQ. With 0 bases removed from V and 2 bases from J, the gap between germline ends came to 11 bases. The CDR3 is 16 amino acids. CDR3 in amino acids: CASSLARGGAYNEQFF. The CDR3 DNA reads TGTGCCAGCAGCTTAGCCAGGGGAGGGGCCTACAATGAGCAGTTCTTC.

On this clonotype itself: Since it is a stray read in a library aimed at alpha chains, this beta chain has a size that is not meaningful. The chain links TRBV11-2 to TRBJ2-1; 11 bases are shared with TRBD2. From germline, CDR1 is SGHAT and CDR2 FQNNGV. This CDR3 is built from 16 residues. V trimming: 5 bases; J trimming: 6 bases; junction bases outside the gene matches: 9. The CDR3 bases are TGTGCCAGCAGCCAGAGCCTAGCGGGGGGCGGCAATGAGCAGTTCTTC. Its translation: CASSQSLAGGGNEQFF.